Reported below is one T cell receptor (beta chain). No antigen is known for it. V lost 5 bases to trimming and J lost 0 bases; unmatched junction nucleotides: 4. The CDR3 extends over 14 amino acids. CDR1 is SGHKS, CDR2 YYEKEE, per germline (reference sequence). Each patient with chemo-refractory metastatic non-small-cell lung cancer was treated with focal radiation plus CTLA-4 blockade using ipilimumab. The data were obtained in a study of radiotherapy plus CTLA-4 blockade in lung cancer. The data were produced by immunoSEQ multiplex PCR, yet TCRdb's version contains in-frame clones alone and is incomplete. This sample has about 15,000 clones, with approximately 70% found just once. The study, taken as a whole, reports: Interferon-beta and early blood T cell clone dynamics reportedly predicted response best.

The genes are TRBV5-5 and TRBJ1-2; 7 bases map to TRBD1. This sequence originates from a human donor with non-small cell lung cancer whose response to radiotherapy plus ipilimumab could not be evaluated. The material was peripheral blood, obtained from a patient treated with radiotherapy plus ipilimumab. In DNA, the CDR3 is TGTGCCAGCAGACCAGACAGGGCTAACTATGGCTACACCTTC. It encodes CASRPDRANYGYTF.